This TCR beta chain originates from a study of cytomegalovirus exposure and HLA in healthy donors. Study-level findings and limits: Indistinguishability led to the exclusion of some V segments, TRBV6-2 and TRBV6-3 included.

As to this clone: Its antigen is unidentified.

PCR involved 60 Vbeta and 13 Jbeta primers. The data were produced by immunoSEQ multiplex PCR, yet TCRdb's version contains in-frame clones alone and is incomplete. Among over 100,000 clones listed, approximately 10% were seen once. Losses at the gene ends were 7 bases for V and 7 bases for J; bases not matched to a gene: 8. Germline loops: CDR1 SNHLY, CDR2 FYNNEI. The CDR3 covers 14 residues. The clonotype was recovered from a woman in her thirties or forties in good health and CMV-seropositive. The sequenced sample consisted of PBMCs. The rearrangement uses TRBV2 and TRBJ2-1, with 9 bases fitting TRBD2. In nucleotides, the CDR3 is TGTGCCAGCAACCAGCGGGGGGAGGGAAATGAGCAGTTCTTC. Amino acids: CASNQRGEGNEQFF.